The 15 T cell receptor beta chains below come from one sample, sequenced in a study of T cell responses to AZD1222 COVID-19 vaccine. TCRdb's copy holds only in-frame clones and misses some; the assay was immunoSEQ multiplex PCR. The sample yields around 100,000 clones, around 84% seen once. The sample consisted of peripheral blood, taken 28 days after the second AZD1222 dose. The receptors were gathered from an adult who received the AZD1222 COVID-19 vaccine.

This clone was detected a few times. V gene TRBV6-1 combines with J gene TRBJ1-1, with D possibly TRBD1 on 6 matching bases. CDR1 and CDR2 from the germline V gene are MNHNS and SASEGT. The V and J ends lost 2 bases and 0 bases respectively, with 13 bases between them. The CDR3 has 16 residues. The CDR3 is CASSELYRGVNTEAFF. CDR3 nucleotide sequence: TGTGCCAGCAGTGAATTGTATAGGGGGGTGAACACTGAAGCTTTCTTT.

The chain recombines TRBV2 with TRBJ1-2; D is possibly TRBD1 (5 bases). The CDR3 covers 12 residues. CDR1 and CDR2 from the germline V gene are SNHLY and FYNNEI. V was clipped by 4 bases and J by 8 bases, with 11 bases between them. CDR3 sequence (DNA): TGTGCCAGCAGTGCGGGGCTTGGCGGCTACACCTTC. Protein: CASSAGLGGYTF. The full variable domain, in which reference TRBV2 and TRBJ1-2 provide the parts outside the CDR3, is EPEVTQTPSHQVTQMGQEVILRCVPISNHLYFYWYRQILGQKVEFLVSFYNNEISEKSEIFDDQFSVERPDGSNFTLKIRSTKLEDSAMYFCASSAGLGGYTFGSGTRLTVV.

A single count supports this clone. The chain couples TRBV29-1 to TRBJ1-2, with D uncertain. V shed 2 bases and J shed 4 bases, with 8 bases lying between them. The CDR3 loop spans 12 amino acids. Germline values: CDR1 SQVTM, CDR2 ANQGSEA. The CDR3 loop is CSVEQAGYGYTF. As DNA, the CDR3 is TGCAGCGTTGAACAGGCCGGCTATGGCTACACCTTC.

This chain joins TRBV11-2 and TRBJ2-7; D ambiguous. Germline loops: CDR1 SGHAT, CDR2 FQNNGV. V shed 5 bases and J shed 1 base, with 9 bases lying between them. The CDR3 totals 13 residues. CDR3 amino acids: CASSLTESYEQYF. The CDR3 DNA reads TGTGCCAGCAGCCTTACGGAATCCTACGAGCAGTACTTC.

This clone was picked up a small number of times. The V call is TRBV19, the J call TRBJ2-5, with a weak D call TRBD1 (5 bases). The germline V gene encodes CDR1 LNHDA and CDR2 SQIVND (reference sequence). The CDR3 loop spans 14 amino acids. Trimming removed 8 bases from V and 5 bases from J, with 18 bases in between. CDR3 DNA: TGTGCCAGTCAGAATTCAGGGATGGGGGAGACCCAGTACTTC. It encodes CASQNSGMGETQYF.

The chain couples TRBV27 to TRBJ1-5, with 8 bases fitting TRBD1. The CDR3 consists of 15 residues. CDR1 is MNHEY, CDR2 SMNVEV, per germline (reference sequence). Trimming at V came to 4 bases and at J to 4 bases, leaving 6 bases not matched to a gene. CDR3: CASSSRTGRNQPQHF. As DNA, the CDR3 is TGTGCCAGCAGTTCAAGGACAGGGAGGAATCAGCCCCAGCATTTT.

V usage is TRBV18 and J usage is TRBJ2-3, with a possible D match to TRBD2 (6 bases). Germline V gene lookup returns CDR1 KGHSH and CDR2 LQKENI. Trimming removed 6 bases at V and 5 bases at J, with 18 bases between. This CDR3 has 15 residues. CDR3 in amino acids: CASSSARGSVDTQYF. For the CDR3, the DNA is TGTGCCAGCTCCTCCGCCCGGGGGTCGGTAGATACGCAGTATTTT.

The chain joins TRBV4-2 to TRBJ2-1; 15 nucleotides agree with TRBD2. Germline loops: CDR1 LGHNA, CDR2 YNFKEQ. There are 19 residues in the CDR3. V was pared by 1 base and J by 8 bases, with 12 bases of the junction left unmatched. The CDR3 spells CASSQGTSGGGSGRHEQFF. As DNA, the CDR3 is TGTGCCAGCAGCCAAGGGACTAGCGGGGGGGGATCGGGTCGTCATGAGCAGTTCTTC.

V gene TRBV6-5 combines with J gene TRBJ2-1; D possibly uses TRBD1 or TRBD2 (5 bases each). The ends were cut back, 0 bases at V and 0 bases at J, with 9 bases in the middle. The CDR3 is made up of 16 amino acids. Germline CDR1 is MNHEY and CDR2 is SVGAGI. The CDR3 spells CASSYSWGISYNEQFF. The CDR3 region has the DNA TGTGCCAGCAGTTACTCATGGGGGATCTCCTACAATGAGCAGTTCTTC.

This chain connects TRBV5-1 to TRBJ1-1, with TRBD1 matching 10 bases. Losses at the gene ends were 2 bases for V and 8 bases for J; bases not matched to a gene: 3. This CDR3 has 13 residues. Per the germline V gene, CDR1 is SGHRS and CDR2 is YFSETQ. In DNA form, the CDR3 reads TGCGCCAGCAGCTTAGGACAGGGGGTCGAAGCTTTCTTT. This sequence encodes CASSLGQGVEAFF.

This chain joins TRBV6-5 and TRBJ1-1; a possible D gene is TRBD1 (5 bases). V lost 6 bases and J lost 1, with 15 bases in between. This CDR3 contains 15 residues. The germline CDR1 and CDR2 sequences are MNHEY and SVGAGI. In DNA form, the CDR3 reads TGTGCCAGCAGGACCCAACCGACAGAGAACACTGAAGCTTTCTTT. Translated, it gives CASRTQPTENTEAFF.

The chain's CDR3 is CASSEAWSGGADTQYF. The DNA for the CDR3 is TGTGCCAGCAGTGAGGCTTGGTCAGGGGGCGCAGATACGCAGTATTTT. The V call is TRBV6-1, the J call TRBJ2-3; 8 nucleotides align to TRBD1. This CDR3 is built from 16 residues. The ends lost 3 bases at V and 4 bases at J; junction bases unmatched: 9. CDR1 and CDR2 from the germline V gene are MNHNS and SASEGT.

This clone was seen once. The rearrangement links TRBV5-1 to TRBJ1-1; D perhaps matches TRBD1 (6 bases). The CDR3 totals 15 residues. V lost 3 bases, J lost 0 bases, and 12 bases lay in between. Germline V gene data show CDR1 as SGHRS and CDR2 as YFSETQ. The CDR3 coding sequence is TGCGCCAGCAGCTGGGGGGACACTATGAACACTGAAGCTTTCTTT. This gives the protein CASSWGDTMNTEAFF.

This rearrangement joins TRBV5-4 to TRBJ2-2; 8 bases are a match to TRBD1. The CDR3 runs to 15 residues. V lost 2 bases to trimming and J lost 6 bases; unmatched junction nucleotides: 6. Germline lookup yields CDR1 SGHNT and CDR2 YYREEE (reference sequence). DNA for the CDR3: TGTGCCAGCAGCTTTAGGCAGGGGGCCGCCGGGGAGCTGTTTTTT. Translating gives CASSFRQGAAGELFF.

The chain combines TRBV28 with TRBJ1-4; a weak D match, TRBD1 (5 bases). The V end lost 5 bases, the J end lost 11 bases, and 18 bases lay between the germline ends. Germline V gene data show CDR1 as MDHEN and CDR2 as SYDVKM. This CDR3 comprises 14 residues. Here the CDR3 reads CASSPSLMGEKLFF. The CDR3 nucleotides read TGTGCCAGCAGTCCGTCTCTTATGGGGGAGAAACTGTTTTTT.